This passage covers 27 T cell receptor beta chains from one sample sequenced in a study of blood T cells in healthy people across ages. For the second PCR, which ran for 7 to 11 cycles, a sample-barcoded 5' primer and a J-beta primer mix were used. TCRdb used MiXCR to reprocess the 5' RACE reads, holding one entry per CDR3 protein. The repertoire includes around 1,000,000 distinct CDR3 sequences, roughly two fifths of them detected once, and around 13% sits in the top ten. The sequencing sample was made of blood. The source is a man between 18 and 35 years old in good health.

The V call is TRBV2, the J call TRBJ2-5; 9 bases are shared with TRBD1. This CDR3 has 15 residues. The ends lost 4 bases at V and 11 bases at J; junction bases unmatched: 14. The germline gives CDR1 SNHLY, CDR2 FYNNEI. The CDR3 here is CASSVNRGRVGEQYF. CDR3 nucleotide sequence: TGTGCCAGCAGTGTCAACAGGGGGCGCGTCGGGGAGCAGTACTTC.

The chain couples TRBV27 to TRBJ1-2; maybe TRBD1 (6 bases). V lost 5 bases and J 4 bases, leaving 14 bases between the germline ends. From germline, CDR1 is MNHEY and CDR2 SMNVEV (reference sequence). This CDR3 contains 14 residues. The CDR3 loop reads CASSPPGHSYGYTF. For the CDR3, the DNA is TGTGCCAGCAGTCCACCGGGACACTCCTATGGCTACACCTTC.

This clonotype was seen a single time. At one boundary the junction diverges from the germline segment, which might be a read error. V usage is TRBV6-5 and J usage is TRBJ1-4, with D perhaps matching TRBD1 (6 bases). This CDR3 region has 14 residues. Per germline, CDR1 MNHEY and CDR2 SVGAGI. CDR3 sequence (DNA): TGTGCCAGCAGAAGGGGGGGCAGGAATGAAAAACGGTTTTTT. Its protein product is CASRRGGRNEKRFF.

Concerning this clonotype: Mismatch with germline at one junction end may stem from a read error. The chain joins TRBV12-3 or TRBV12-4 to TRBJ1-2; D is possibly TRBD1 (6 bases). The CDR3 length is 11 residues. The CDR3 sequence: CVSSFGGDYTF. The CDR3 bases are TGTGTCAGCAGTTTCGGGGGCGACTACACCTTC.

V usage is TRBV20-1 and J usage is TRBJ2-7; D may correspond to TRBD1 or TRBD2 (5 bases each). CDR1 is DFQATT and CDR2 is SNEGSKA in the germline V gene (reference sequence). V lost 1 base to trimming and J lost 3 bases, with 28 bases between them. The CDR3 contains 19 residues. In nucleotides, the CDR3 is TGCAGTGCTAGAGGCCCCACACTACTAGGAAACCGGGACGGCTACGAGCAGTACTTC. Residues: CSARGPTLLGNRDGYEQYF.

The rearrangement joins TRBV19 to TRBJ2-1; D might be TRBD2 (5 bases). Trimming left V 7 bases short and J 6 bases short, with 13 bases between. Germline CDR1 reads LNHDA; CDR2 reads SQIVND (reference sequence). The length of the CDR3 is 13 residues. Here the CDR3 reads CASTSLGSNEQFF. The CDR3 bases are TGTGCCAGTACCTCACTAGGTTCCAATGAGCAGTTCTTC.

The V and J genes are TRBV7-9 and TRBJ1-1, with D maybe TRBD1 (5 bases). CDR1 is SEHNR, CDR2 FQNEAQ, per germline (reference sequence). This CDR3 is built from 14 residues. Between the trimmed V and J ends, which lost 7 bases and 1 base, there was a span of 13 bases. The CDR3 DNA reads TGTGCCAGCACCCCACCTGGGGGGAACACTGAAGCTTTCTTT. Its translation is CASTPPGGNTEAFF.

The chain is built from TRBV20-1 and TRBJ1-5; 8 positions match TRBD1. Germline V gene sequence: CDR1 DFQATT, CDR2 SNEGSKA (reference sequence). V lost 2 bases to trimming and J lost 1 base; unmatched junction nucleotides: 4. This CDR3 comprises 15 residues. DNA of the CDR3: TGCAGTGCTAGACCGGACAGGGCGAGCAATCAGCCCCAGCATTTT. Translating it yields CSARPDRASNQPQHF.

The chain employs TRBV7-9 and TRBJ2-4; D unresolved. Gene TRBJ2-7 matches the end of the DNA better, so the J call may be wrong. Germline lookup yields CDR1 SEHNR and CDR2 FQNEAQ (reference sequence). CDR3 length equals 14 residues. CDR3 protein: CASSLVDKGSEQYF. CDR3 bases: TGTGCCAGCAGCTTAGTCGACAAGGGATCCGAGCAGTACTTC.

Details on this clonotype: A clone one base away is much larger, so this may be a read error. V gene TRBV12-3 or TRBV12-4 combines with J gene TRBJ1-5; D may be TRBD1 (5 bases). CDR3 length: 14 residues. V was shortened by 5 bases and J by 6 bases, with 14 bases between the two germline ends. This chain's CDR3 is CASSVGGERQPQHF. The CDR3 bases are TGTGCCAGCAGTGTCGGGGGAGAGCGTCAGCCCCAGCATTTT.

This chain uses TRBV14 with TRBJ2-5; D is perhaps TRBD1 (6 bases). V lost 0 bases to trimming and J lost 2 bases, with 10 bases between them. The CDR3 is 15 amino acids. Looked up from germline, CDR1 is SGHDN and CDR2 is FVKESK. Written as DNA, the CDR3 is TGTGCCAGCAGCCAAGATGCGGACAGTCAAGAGACCCAGTACTTC. As protein: CASSQDADSQETQYF.

V and J are TRBV20-1 and TRBJ2-1; TRBD1 agrees at 9 bases. Germline V gene sequence: CDR1 DFQATT, CDR2 SNEGSKA (reference sequence). V gave up 6 bases and J gave up 4 bases; unmatched junction bases: 4. The CDR3 consists of 13 residues. This CDR3 reads CSAQDRGYNEQFF. As DNA, the CDR3 is TGCAGTGCCCAGGACAGGGGATACAATGAGCAGTTCTTC.

In its sample, this clonotype was seen a few times. A junction end diverges from the germline sequence, so it may reflect a read error. This chain links TRBV7-3 with TRBJ1-6; D remains unclear. The germline CDR1 and CDR2 sequences are SGHTA and FQGTGA. The CDR3 is 12 residues long. CDR3 sequence (DNA): TGTTCCAGCAGCCTCGTAAATTCACCCCTCCACTTT. Protein product: CSSSLVNSPLHF.

The chain joins TRBV6-6 to TRBJ2-3; maybe TRBD2 (5 bases). Germline V lookup: CDR1 MNHNY, CDR2 SVGAGI (reference sequence). This CDR3 comprises 15 residues. Trimming took off 6 bases at V and 2 bases at J, with 15 bases between the two ends. CDR3 sequence reads: CASRISGSITDTQYF. In nucleotides, the CDR3 is TGTGCCAGCAGGATCTCGGGGTCAATCACAGATACGCAGTATTTT.

The chain combines TRBV11-1 with TRBJ2-1; 9 positions match TRBD1. Trimming took 6 bases from V and 2 from J; bases not matched to a gene: 8. The germline V gene encodes CDR1 SGHAT and CDR2 FQDESV (reference sequence). The CDR3 has 16 residues. DNA of the CDR3: TGTGCCAGCAGGCTTCGTAACAGGGGGCCCTACAATGAGCAGTTCTTC. It translates to CASRLRNRGPYNEQFF.

This clonotype was seen ten or more times. The V gene is TRBV7-8, the J gene TRBJ2-7; 7 bases are a match to TRBD1. There are 15 residues in the CDR3. The junction had 9 bases not matched to a gene; V was cut back by 5 bases and J by 2 bases. In germline, CDR1 is SGHVS, CDR2 FQNEAQ. CDR3: CASSPSRDSTYEQYF. CDR3 bases: TGTGCCAGCAGCCCGTCTCGGGACAGTACCTACGAGCAGTACTTC.

The chain employs TRBV28 and TRBJ1-2; 10 bases are shared with TRBD1. This CDR3 contains 15 residues. Germline-derived CDR1 and CDR2 are MDHEN and SYDVKM. The V segment lost 5 bases and the J segment 4 bases; nucleotides outside the gene matches: 7. The CDR3 DNA reads as TGTGCCAGCAGTCCGACGACAGGGGGCGGCTATGGCTACACCTTC. Translation: CASSPTTGGGYGYTF.

DNA for the CDR3: TGTGCCAGTAGAGCGGCGGTCTACGAGCAGTACTTC. Translated, it gives CASRAAVYEQYF. This chain links TRBV12-3 or TRBV12-4 with TRBJ2-7; D is perhaps TRBD2 (5 bases). CDR3 size: 12 residues. V dropped 9 bases and J dropped 3 bases, with 12 bases sitting between them.

With respect to this clonotype: This may be a read error, as it is one base from a much larger clone. The rearrangement links TRBV14 to TRBJ2-7; 7 nucleotides line up with TRBD1. Looked up from germline, CDR1 is SGHDN and CDR2 is FVKESK. This CDR3 spans 16 amino acids. The CDR3 loop is CASSLPGDRVSDEQYF. CDR3 in DNA: TGTGCCAGCAGCCTGCCTGGGGACAGAGTCTCCGACGAGCAGTACTTC.

This clonotype has a handful of counts. This rearrangement joins TRBV10-3 to TRBJ2-1; TRBD2 might be the D (5 bases). The germline CDR1 and CDR2 sequences are ENHRY and SYGVKD. V was shortened by 2 bases and J by 7 bases, with 6 bases between the two germline ends. This CDR3 is 12 amino acids long. The CDR3 DNA reads TGTGCCATCAGTGAGGCGGGTAATGAGCAGTTCTTC. It is translated as CAISEAGNEQFF.

V gene TRBV5-1 combines with J gene TRBJ1-4; D remains unclear. The CDR3 length is 13 residues. V lost 4 bases and J 7 bases, leaving 11 bases between the germline ends. Germline CDR1 and CDR2: SGHRS and YFSETQ. CDR3 sequence reads: CASSALNGEKLFF. Here the CDR3 DNA reads TGCGCCAGCAGCGCCCTGAACGGTGAAAAACTGTTTTTT. Using reference TRBV5-1 and TRBJ1-4 for the parts outside the CDR3, the full variable domain is KAGVTQTPRYLIKTRGQQVTLSCSPISGHRSVSWYQQTPGQGLQFLFEYFSETQRNKGNFPGRFSGRQFSNSRSEMNVSTLELGDSALYLCASSALNGEKLFFGSGTQLSVL.

This clonotype has just a few counts. This sequence joins TRBV14 and TRBJ2-1; D perhaps matches TRBD2 (7 bases). The ends were cut back, 5 bases at V and 0 bases at J, with 17 bases in the middle. Germline V gives CDR1 SGHDN, CDR2 FVKESK. The CDR3 loop spans 17 amino acids. In DNA, the CDR3 is TGTGCCAGCAGCTCCCGTCGCGGGGGCTACTCCTACAATGAGCAGTTCTTC. Protein sequence: CASSSRRGGYSYNEQFF.

This clonotype was found a few times. The rearrangement links TRBV20-1 to TRBJ2-1; 9 bases fit TRBD2. The CDR3 covers 15 residues. After removal of 0 bases from V and 0 bases from J, the junction contained 0 bases not matched to a gene. Looked up from germline, CDR1 is DFQATT and CDR2 is SNEGSKA (reference sequence). Written as DNA, the CDR3 is TGCAGTGCTAGAGAAGCGGGGGGCTCCTACAATGAGCAGTTCTTC. It encodes CSAREAGGSYNEQFF.

In its sample, this clonotype was seen a few times. The V gene is TRBV5-1, the J gene TRBJ1-1, with D possibly matching TRBD1 (5 bases). V shed 4 bases and J shed 7 bases, with 20 bases lying between them. Germline CDR1 is SGHRS and CDR2 is YFSETQ. There are 15 residues in the CDR3. CDR3 coding DNA: TGCGCCAGCAGCCCTGGGACGGATTACGGGGATGAAGCTTTCTTT. Protein sequence: CASSPGTDYGDEAFF.

The chain has TRBV20-1 and TRBJ1-5, with 7 positions matching TRBD1. Germline V CDR1 and CDR2: DFQATT, SNEGSKA (reference sequence). CDR3 length: 16 amino acids. Trimming removed 2 bases from V and 0 bases from J; junction bases left unmatched: 7. The CDR3 sequence is CSARLLQGTSNQPQHF. The CDR3 DNA reads as TGCAGTGCTAGACTCCTACAGGGGACTAGCAATCAGCCCCAGCATTTT.

J is TRBJ1-6 and V is TRBV29-1, with 9 bases that match TRBD1. This CDR3 comprises 14 residues. CDR1 and CDR2 (germline): SQVTM, ANQGSEA. The trim removed 5 bases at V and 7 bases at J, leaving 6 bases unmatched. CDR3 sequence (DNA): TGCAGCGTTCAAACAGGGGGCATCAATTCACCCCTCCACTTT. Residues: CSVQTGGINSPLHF.

Here the CDR3 DNA reads TGTGCCAGCAGTTACCGACAGGGAGGCATTAGGCGGCCCCAGCATTTT. Translation: CASSYRQGGIRRPQHF. The chain has TRBV6-2 or TRBV6-3 and TRBJ1-5; TRBD1 matches 7 bases. The CDR3 length is 16 residues. V dropped 2 bases and J dropped 9; count of bases not matched to a gene: 13. Germline CDR1 MNHEY, CDR2 SVGEGT.